The source of this TCR beta chain is a study of cytomegalovirus exposure and HLA in healthy donors. It was with 60 Vbeta and 13 Jbeta primers that the PCR ran. The protocol was immunoSEQ multiplex PCR, while the TCRdb copy is restricted to in-frame clones and leaves out a portion. The table shows 220,000 or so clones, with approximately 80% occurring only once. The CDR3 is 15 residues long. The germline CDR1 and CDR2 sequences are SGHTA and FQGTGA. The V and J ends lost 5 bases and 6 bases, in that order; junction bases with no gene match: 6. The clonotype originates from a man in his forties or fifties in good health and CMV-seronegative. The chain carries TRBV7-3 and TRBJ2-1, with 11 positions matching TRBD2. Material for sequencing was PBMCs. The CDR3 spells CASSVLAGGINEQFF. In nucleotides, the CDR3 is TGTGCCAGCAGCGTTCTAGCGGGAGGCATCAATGAGCAGTTCTTC.